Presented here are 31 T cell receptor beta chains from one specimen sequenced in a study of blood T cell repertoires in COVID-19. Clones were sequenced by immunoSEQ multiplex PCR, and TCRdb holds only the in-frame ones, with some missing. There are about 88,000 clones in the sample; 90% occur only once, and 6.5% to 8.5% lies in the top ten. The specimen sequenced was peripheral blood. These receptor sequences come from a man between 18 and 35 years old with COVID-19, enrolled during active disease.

CDR3 region: CASSQPAPGAQHF. The DNA of the CDR3 is TGTGCCAGCAGTCAACCCGCCCCCGGGGCCCAGCATTTT. J is TRBJ1-5 and V is TRBV28; no definite D call. Germline lookup yields CDR1 MDHEN and CDR2 SYDVKM. V lost 5 bases to trimming and J lost 11 bases, with 16 bases between them. This CDR3 spans 13 amino acids.

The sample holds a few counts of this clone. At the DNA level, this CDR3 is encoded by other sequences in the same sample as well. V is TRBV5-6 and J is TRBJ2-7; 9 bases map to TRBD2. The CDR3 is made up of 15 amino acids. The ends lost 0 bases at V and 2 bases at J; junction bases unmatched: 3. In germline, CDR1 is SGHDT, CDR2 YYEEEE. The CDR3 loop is CASSLVTSGTYEQYF. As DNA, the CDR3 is TGTGCCAGCAGCTTGGTGACTAGCGGTACCTACGAGCAGTACTTC.

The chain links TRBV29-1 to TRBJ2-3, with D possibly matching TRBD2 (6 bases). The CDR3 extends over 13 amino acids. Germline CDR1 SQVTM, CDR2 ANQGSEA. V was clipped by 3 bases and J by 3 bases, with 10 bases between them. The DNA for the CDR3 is TGCAGCGTTGAGATAGGAGGGACAGATACGCAGTATTTT. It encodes CSVEIGGTDTQYF.

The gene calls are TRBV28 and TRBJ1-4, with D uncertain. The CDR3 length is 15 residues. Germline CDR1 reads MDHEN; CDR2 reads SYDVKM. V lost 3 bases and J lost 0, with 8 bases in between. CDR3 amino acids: CASSFRSATNEKLFF. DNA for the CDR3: TGTGCCAGCAGTTTTCGGTCCGCAACTAATGAAAAACTGTTTTTT.

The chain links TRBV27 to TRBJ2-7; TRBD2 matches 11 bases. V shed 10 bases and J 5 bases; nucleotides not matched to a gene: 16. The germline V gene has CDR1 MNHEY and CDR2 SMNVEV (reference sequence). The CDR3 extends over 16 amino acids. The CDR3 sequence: CATQSPMLAGGHEQYF. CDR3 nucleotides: TGTGCCACCCAGTCCCCTATGCTAGCGGGAGGCCACGAGCAGTACTTC.

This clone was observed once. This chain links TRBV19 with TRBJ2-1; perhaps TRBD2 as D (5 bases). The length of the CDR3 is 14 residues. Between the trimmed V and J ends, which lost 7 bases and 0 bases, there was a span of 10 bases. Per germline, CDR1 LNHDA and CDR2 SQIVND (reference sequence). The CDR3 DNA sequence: TGTGCCAGTATAGAGGACTTCTCCTACAATGAGCAGTTCTTC. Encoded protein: CASIEDFSYNEQFF.

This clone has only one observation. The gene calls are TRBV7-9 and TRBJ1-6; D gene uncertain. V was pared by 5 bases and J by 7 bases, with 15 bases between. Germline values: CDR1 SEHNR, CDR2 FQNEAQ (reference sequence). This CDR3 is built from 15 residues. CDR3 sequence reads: CASSLSNLPNSPLHF. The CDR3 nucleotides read TGTGCCAGCAGCCTATCTAACCTCCCCAATTCACCCCTCCACTTT.

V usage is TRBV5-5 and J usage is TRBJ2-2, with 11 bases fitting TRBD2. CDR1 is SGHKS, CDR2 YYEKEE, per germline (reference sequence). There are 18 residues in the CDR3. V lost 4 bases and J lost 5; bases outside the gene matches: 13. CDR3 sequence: CASSPTWASGRRTGELFF. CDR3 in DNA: TGTGCCAGCAGCCCCACCTGGGCTAGCGGGAGGAGGACCGGGGAGCTGTTTTTT.

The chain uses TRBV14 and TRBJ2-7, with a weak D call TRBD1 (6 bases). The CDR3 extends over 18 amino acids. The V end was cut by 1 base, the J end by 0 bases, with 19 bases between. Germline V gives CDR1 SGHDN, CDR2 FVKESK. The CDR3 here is CASSQGRSWTANSYEQYF. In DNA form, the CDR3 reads TGTGCCAGCAGCCAAGGAAGAAGTTGGACAGCGAACTCCTACGAGCAGTACTTC. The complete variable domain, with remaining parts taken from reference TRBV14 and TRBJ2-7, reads EAGVTQFPSHSVIEKGQTVTLRCDPISGHDNLYWYRRVMGKEIKFLLHFVKESKQDESGMPNNRFLAERTGGTYSTLKVQPAELEDSGVYFCASSQGRSWTANSYEQYFGPGTRLTVT.

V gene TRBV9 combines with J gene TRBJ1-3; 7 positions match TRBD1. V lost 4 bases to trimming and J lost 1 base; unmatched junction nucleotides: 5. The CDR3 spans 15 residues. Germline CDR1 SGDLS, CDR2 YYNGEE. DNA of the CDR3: TGTGCCAGCAGCCTAACGACAGGGTCTGGAAACACCATATATTTT. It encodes CASSLTTGSGNTIYF.

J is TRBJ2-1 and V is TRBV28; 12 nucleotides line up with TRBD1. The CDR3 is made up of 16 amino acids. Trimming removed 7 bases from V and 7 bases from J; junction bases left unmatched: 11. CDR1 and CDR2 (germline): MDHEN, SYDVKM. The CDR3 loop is CASNGPRDRGRNEQFF. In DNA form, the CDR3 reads TGTGCCAGCAACGGACCCCGGGACAGGGGGCGAAATGAGCAGTTCTTC.

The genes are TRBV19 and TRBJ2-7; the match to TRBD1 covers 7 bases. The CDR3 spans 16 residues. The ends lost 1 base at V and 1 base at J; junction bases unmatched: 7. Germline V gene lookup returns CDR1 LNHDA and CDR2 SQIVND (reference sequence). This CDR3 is CASSIGGQDSSYEQYF. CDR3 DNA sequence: TGTGCCAGTAGTATAGGCGGACAGGATTCATCCTACGAGCAGTACTTC. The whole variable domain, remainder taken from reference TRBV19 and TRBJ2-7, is DGGITQSPKYLFRKEGQNVTLSCEQNLNHDAMYWYRQDPGQGLRLIYYSQIVNDFQKGDIAEGYSVSREKKESFPLTVTSAQKNPTAFYLCASSIGGQDSSYEQYFGPGTRLTVT.

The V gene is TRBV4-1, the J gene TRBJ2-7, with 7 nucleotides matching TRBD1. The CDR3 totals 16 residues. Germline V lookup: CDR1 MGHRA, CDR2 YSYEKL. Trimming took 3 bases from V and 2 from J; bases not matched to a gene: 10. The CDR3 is CASSHADRDITYEQYF. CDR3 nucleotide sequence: TGCGCCAGCAGCCATGCTGACAGGGATATAACCTACGAGCAGTACTTC.

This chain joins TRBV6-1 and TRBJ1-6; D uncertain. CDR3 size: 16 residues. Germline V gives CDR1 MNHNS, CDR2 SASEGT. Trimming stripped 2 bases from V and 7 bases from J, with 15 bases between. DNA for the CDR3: TGTGCCAGCAGTGAACTCTTCAGCGGAGTCAATTCACCCCTCCACTTT. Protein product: CASSELFSGVNSPLHF.

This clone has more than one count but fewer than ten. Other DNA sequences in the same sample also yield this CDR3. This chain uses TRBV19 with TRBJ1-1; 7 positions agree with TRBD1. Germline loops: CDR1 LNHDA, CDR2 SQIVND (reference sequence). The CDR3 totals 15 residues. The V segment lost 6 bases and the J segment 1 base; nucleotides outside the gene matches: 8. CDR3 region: CASSPTRTGNTEAFF. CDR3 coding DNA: TGTGCCAGTAGCCCAACCCGGACAGGGAACACTGAAGCTTTCTTT.

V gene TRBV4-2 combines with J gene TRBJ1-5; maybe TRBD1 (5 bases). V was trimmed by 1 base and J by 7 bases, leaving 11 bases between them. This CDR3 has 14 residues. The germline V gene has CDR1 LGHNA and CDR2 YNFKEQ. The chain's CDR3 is CASSQAQGGQPQHF. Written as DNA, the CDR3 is TGTGCCAGCAGCCAAGCTCAGGGAGGACAGCCCCAGCATTTT.

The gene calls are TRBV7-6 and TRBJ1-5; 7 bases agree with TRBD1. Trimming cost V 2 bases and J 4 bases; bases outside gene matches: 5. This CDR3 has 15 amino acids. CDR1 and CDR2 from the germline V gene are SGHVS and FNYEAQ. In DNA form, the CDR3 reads TGTGCCAGCAGCTTATCACAGGGGTGGAATCAGCCCCAGCATTTT. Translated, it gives CASSLSQGWNQPQHF.

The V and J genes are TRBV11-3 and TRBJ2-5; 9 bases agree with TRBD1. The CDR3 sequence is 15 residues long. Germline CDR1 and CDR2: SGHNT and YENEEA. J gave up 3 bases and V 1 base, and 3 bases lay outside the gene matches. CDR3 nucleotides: TGTGCCAGCAGCTTAGGGGACAGGGAAGAAGAGACCCAGTACTTC. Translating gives CASSLGDREEETQYF. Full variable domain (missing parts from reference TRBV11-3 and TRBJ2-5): EAGVVQSPRYKIIEKKQPVAFWCNPISGHNTLYWYLQNLGQGPELLIRYENEEAVDDSQLPKDRFSAERLKGVDSTLKIQPAELGDSAVYLCASSLGDREEETQYFGPGTRLLVL.

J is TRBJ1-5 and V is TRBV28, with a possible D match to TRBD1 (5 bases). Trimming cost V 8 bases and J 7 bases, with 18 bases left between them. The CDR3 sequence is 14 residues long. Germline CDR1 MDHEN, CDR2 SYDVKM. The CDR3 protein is CASWGRAVRQPQHF. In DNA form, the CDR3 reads TGTGCCAGCTGGGGCAGGGCGGTCCGACAGCCCCAGCATTTT.

CDR3 in amino acids: CSASLLGALGYTF. The CDR3 nucleotides are TGCAGTGCTAGTTTGCTGGGGGCGCTTGGCTACACCTTC. V and J are TRBV20-1 and TRBJ1-2; TRBD1 might be the D (6 bases). Germline V gene lookup returns CDR1 DFQATT and CDR2 SNEGSKA (reference sequence). V lost 3 bases and J 7 bases, leaving 15 bases between the germline ends. CDR3 length: 13 amino acids.

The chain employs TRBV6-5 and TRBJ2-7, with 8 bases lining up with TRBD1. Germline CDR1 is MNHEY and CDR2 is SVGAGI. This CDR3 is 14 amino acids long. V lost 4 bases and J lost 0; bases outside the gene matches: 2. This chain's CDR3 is CASSSGQGSYEQYF. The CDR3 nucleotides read TGTGCCAGCAGTTCCGGACAGGGCTCCTACGAGCAGTACTTC.

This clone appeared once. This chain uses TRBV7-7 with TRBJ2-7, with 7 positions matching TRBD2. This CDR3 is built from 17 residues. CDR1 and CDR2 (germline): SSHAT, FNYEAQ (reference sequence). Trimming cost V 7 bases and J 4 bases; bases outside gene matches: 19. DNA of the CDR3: TGTGCCAGCATCCTGCATGGGACTAATTGGGGAGGGTACGAGCAGTACTTC. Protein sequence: CASILHGTNWGGYEQYF.

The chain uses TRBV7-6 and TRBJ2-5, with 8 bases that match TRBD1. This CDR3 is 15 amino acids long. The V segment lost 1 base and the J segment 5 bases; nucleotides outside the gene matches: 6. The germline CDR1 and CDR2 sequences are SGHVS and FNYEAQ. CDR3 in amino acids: CASSLGQGLWETQYF. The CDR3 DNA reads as TGTGCCAGCAGCTTAGGACAGGGGTTGTGGGAGACCCAGTACTTC.

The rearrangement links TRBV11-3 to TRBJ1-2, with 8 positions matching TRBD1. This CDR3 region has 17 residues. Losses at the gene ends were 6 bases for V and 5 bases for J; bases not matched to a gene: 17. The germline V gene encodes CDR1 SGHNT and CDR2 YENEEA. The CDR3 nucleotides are TGTGCCAGCAGTTTAAGCACCCTCAGACAGGGGCAATATGGCTACACCTTC. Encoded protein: CASSLSTLRQGQYGYTF.

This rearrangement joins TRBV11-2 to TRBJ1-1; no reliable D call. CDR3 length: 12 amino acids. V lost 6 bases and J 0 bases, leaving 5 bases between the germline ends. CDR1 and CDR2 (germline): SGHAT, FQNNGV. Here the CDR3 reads CASSNLNTEAFF. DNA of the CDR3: TGTGCCAGCAGTAATCTGAACACTGAAGCTTTCTTT.

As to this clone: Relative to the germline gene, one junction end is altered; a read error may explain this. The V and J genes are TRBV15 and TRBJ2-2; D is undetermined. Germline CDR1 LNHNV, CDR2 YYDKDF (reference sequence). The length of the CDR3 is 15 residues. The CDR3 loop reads CATSRDGANTGELFF. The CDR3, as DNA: TGTGCCACCAGCCGAGACGGTGCGAACACCGGGGAGCTGTTTTTT.

CDR3 in amino acids: CASSPFRGLGEKLFF. CDR3 sequence (DNA): TGCGCCAGCAGCCCTTTCAGGGGGCTAGGTGAAAAACTGTTTTTT. This sequence joins TRBV5-1 and TRBJ1-4; 8 nucleotides align to TRBD1. The length of the CDR3 is 15 residues. Per the germline V gene, CDR1 is SGHRS and CDR2 is YFSETQ. The trim removed 4 bases at V and 7 bases at J, leaving 9 bases unmatched. Complete variable domain (other parts from reference TRBV5-1 and TRBJ1-4): KAGVTQTPRYLIKTRGQQVTLSCSPISGHRSVSWYQQTPGQGLQFLFEYFSETQRNKGNFPGRFSGRQFSNSRSEMNVSTLELGDSALYLCASSPFRGLGEKLFFGSGTQLSVL.

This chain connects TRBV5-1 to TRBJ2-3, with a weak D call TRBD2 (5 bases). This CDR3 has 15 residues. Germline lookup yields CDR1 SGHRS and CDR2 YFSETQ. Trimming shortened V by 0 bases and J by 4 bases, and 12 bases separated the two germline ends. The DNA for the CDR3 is TGCGCCAGCAGCTTGGCTGGCGGGTCCGCAGATACGCAGTATTTT. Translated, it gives CASSLAGGSADTQYF.

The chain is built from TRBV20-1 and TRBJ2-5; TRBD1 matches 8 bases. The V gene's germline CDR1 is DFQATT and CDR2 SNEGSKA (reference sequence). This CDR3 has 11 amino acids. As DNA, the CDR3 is TGCAGCGCAGGGGGCCTGGAGACCCAGTACTTC. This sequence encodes CSAGGLETQYF.

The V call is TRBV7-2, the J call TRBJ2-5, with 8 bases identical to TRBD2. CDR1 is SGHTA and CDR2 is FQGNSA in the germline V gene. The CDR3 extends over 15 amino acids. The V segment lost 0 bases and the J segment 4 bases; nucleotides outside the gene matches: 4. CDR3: CASSLASGRRETQYF. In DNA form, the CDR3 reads TGTGCCAGCAGCTTAGCAAGCGGGAGAAGAGAGACCCAGTACTTC.

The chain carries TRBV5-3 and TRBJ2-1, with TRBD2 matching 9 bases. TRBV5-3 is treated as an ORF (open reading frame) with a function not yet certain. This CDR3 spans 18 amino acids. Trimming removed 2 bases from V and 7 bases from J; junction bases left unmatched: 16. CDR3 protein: CARSFGVWGGRGSNEQFF. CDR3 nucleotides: TGTGCCAGAAGCTTCGGTGTATGGGGCGGGAGGGGTAGTAATGAGCAGTTCTTC.